Shown below are 5 T cell receptor beta chains from a single sample sequenced in a study of blood T cell repertoires in COVID-19. The repertoire was sequenced with immunoSEQ multiplex PCR; TCRdb's copy has only in-frame clones and lacks some. Found here are 200,000 to 250,000 clones, more than 80% of them singletons; the top ten hold less than 3%. The specimen was peripheral blood. These receptors were taken from a man aged 30-40 years with COVID-19, enrolled during active disease.

The chain uses TRBV5-1 and TRBJ2-3; 10 bases align to TRBD1. Germline V lookup: CDR1 SGHRS, CDR2 YFSETQ. V lost 3 bases, J lost 1 base, and 8 bases stayed unmatched. The CDR3 contains 17 residues. In nucleotides, the CDR3 is TGCGCCAGCAGCTCACCGGGACAGGGGTTCCGCACAGATACGCAGTATTTT. Its protein product is CASSSPGQGFRTDTQYF.

The V and J genes are TRBV3-1 (or the pseudogene TRBV3-2) and TRBJ2-3, with D unclear. Between the trimmed V and J ends, which lost 1 base and 4 bases, there was a span of 15 bases. This CDR3 contains 16 residues. Germline values: CDR1 LGHDT, CDR2 YNNKEL (reference sequence). For the CDR3, the DNA is TGTGCCAGCAGCCAAGTACTTGCGGTTCGGCCAGATACGCAGTATTTT. Translation: CASSQVLAVRPDTQYF.

The chain has TRBV29-1 and TRBJ2-7; 7 nucleotides agree with TRBD1. The germline V gene encodes CDR1 SQVTM and CDR2 ANQGSEA. The CDR3 length is 15 residues. V shed 0 bases and J 7 bases; nucleotides not matched to a gene: 12. CDR3 region: CSVEDRDRAVGEQYF. The DNA for the CDR3 is TGCAGCGTTGAAGATCGCGACAGGGCGGTAGGTGAGCAGTACTTC.

This chain uses TRBV7-2 with TRBJ1-6; D is ambiguous. Germline V gene data show CDR1 as SGHTA and CDR2 as FQGNSA. V was shortened by 2 bases and J by 12 bases, with 11 bases between the two germline ends. This CDR3 has 13 amino acids. The CDR3 sequence is CASSLSQGVPLHF. DNA for the CDR3: TGTGCCAGCAGCTTATCTCAAGGAGTACCCCTCCACTTT.

The V and J genes are TRBV6-5 and TRBJ2-7; TRBD2 aligns across 11 bases. CDR3 length: 15 residues. V lost 6 bases to trimming and J lost 6 bases; unmatched junction nucleotides: 10. From germline, CDR1 is MNHEY and CDR2 SVGAGI. The CDR3 sequence: CASSILAGGNSEQYF. The CDR3 bases are TGTGCCAGCAGCATCTTAGCGGGGGGGAATAGCGAGCAGTACTTC.